This section outlines one TCR beta chain sequence together with its context. What it binds is unknown. The source of the sample is a study of cytomegalovirus exposure and HLA in healthy donors. General study results and limits: Cytomegalovirus association was listed for 150 to 200 TCR beta chains. TCR clusters originating in the first cohort tended to co-occur in the roughly 120 validation repertoires, according to a later analysis.

Germline assignment: CDR1 SGHVS and CDR2 FQNEAQ. After removal of 6 bases from V and 7 bases from J, the junction contained 0 bases not matched to a gene. The CDR3 sequence is 12 residues long. Assay: immunoSEQ multiplex PCR; the TCRdb copy retains only in-frame clones and omits some. Of 150,000 to 200,000 clones listed, more than 80% are singletons. These donors were members of the 120-subject validation cohort, a group separate from the approximately 700-subject first cohort. The clonotype was recovered from a man between 18 and 29 years old in good health and CMV-seropositive. The chain is built from TRBV7-8 and TRBJ2-7, with 13 nucleotides matching TRBD2. Source material: PBMCs. CDR3 DNA: TGTGCCAGCAGGGGACTAGCGGGAGAGCAGTACTTC. Translating gives CASRGLAGEQYF.